A single sample gave rise to the 22 T cell receptor beta chains below, sequenced in a study of cytomegalovirus exposure and HLA in healthy donors. Sequenced by immunoSEQ multiplex PCR; TCRdb stores in-frame clones only, minus some. Seen here are tens of thousands of clones, 70% to 90% observed once, and the top ten hold 1% to 1.5%. The material sequenced was PBMCs. The origin of the receptors is a woman aged 18-30 years in good health and CMV-seronegative.

The chain combines TRBV30 with TRBJ1-4, with 7 positions matching TRBD1. This CDR3 is built from 13 residues. CDR1 is GTSNPN and CDR2 is SVGIG in the germline V gene (reference sequence). J lost 8 bases, V lost 2 bases, and 5 bases had no gene match. The DNA of the CDR3 is TGTGCCTGGAGTACTCACAGGGGCGAAAAACTGTTTTTT. Translating it yields CAWSTHRGEKLFF.

The rearrangement links TRBV5-4 to TRBJ1-1, with 8 bases lining up with TRBD1. In germline, CDR1 is SGHNT, CDR2 YYREEE (reference sequence). The CDR3 is made up of 14 amino acids. J was trimmed by 1 base and V by 2 bases; bases with no gene match: 1. The chain's CDR3 is CASSFGTGNTEAFF. The CDR3 DNA reads TGTGCCAGCAGCTTCGGGACAGGGAACACTGAAGCTTTCTTT.

The chain combines TRBV4-1 with TRBJ1-2; possibly TRBD1 for D (6 bases). Trimming cost V 1 base and J 0 bases, with 15 bases left between them. The CDR3 has 17 residues. In germline, CDR1 is MGHRA, CDR2 YSYEKL. CDR3 sequence: CASSQARGVIANYGYTF. For the CDR3, the DNA is TGCGCCAGCAGCCAAGCCAGGGGCGTGATTGCTAACTATGGCTACACCTTC.

V usage is TRBV4-2 and J usage is TRBJ2-5, with 14 bases lining up with TRBD2. This CDR3 has 18 amino acids. The V gene end was trimmed by 4 bases and the J gene end by 4 bases; junction bases not matched to a gene: 11. From germline, CDR1 is LGHNA and CDR2 YNFKEQ. CDR3: CASSPGTSGSGRGETQYF. The DNA for the CDR3 is TGTGCCAGCAGCCCAGGGACTAGCGGGAGCGGAAGGGGAGAGACCCAGTACTTC.

This chain links TRBV9 with TRBJ2-5, with D maybe TRBD2 (7 bases). CDR1 is SGDLS and CDR2 is YYNGEE in the germline V gene. Trimming took 4 bases from V and 2 from J, leaving 21 bases between them. This CDR3 contains 17 residues. The CDR3 nucleotides read TGTGCCAGCAGCCCCTGGGAGGGGGGCCGCATTCAAGAGACCCAGTACTTC. Protein sequence: CASSPWEGGRIQETQYF.

The V gene is TRBV6-1, the J gene TRBJ1-5; D might be TRBD1 (5 bases). This CDR3 has 15 residues. V lost 8 bases and J lost 5, with 19 bases in between. Looked up from germline, CDR1 is MNHNS and CDR2 is SASEGT. The chain's CDR3 is CASRFSGPTDQPQHF. The DNA for the CDR3 is TGTGCCAGCCGCTTCTCAGGGCCTACCGATCAGCCCCAGCATTTT.

The rearrangement joins TRBV6-5 to TRBJ1-2; the D gene is possibly TRBD1 (5 bases). CDR1 MNHEY and CDR2 SVGAGI come from the germline V gene. Trimming shortened V by 8 bases and J by 4 bases, and 14 bases separated the two germline ends. This CDR3 contains 13 residues. CDR3 loop: CASGEPTAYGYTF. Here the CDR3 DNA reads TGTGCCAGCGGAGAACCGACAGCCTATGGCTACACCTTC.

The CDR3 here is CASSELGTGYQPQHF. For the CDR3, the DNA is TGTGCCAGCAGTGAACTGGGGACAGGGTATCAGCCCCAGCATTTT. V usage is TRBV28 and J usage is TRBJ1-5; the match to TRBD1 covers 9 bases. The CDR3 extends over 15 amino acids. Germline V gives CDR1 MDHEN, CDR2 SYDVKM. V lost 5 bases to trimming and J lost 5 bases; unmatched junction nucleotides: 7.

V and J are TRBV4-1 and TRBJ2-2; no clear D. Germline-derived CDR1 and CDR2 are MGHRA and YSYEKL. This CDR3 is 15 amino acids long. V lost 1 base and J lost 2, with 8 bases in between. This CDR3 reads CASSQGASNTGELFF. The CDR3 bases are TGCGCCAGCAGCCAAGGGGCCAGCAACACCGGGGAGCTGTTTTTT.

The chain combines TRBV5-1 with TRBJ2-1, with 8 nucleotides matching TRBD2. The CDR3 spans 15 residues. The V gene end was trimmed by 0 bases and the J gene end by 9 bases; junction bases not matched to a gene: 8. Germline V gene lookup returns CDR1 SGHRS and CDR2 YFSETQ. The CDR3 protein is CASSLALAGGGEQFF. DNA of the CDR3: TGCGCCAGCAGCTTGGCCTTGGCGGGAGGAGGTGAGCAGTTCTTC.

This CDR3 reads CSVATGVGTDTQYF. The CDR3 nucleotides read TGCAGCGTTGCCACGGGGGTGGGCACAGATACGCAGTATTTT. The chain has TRBV29-1 and TRBJ2-3, with D possibly being TRBD2 (6 bases). There are 14 residues in the CDR3. The germline CDR1 and CDR2 sequences are SQVTM and ANQGSEA. The V end was cut by 4 bases, the J end by 1 base, with 12 bases between.

The chain has TRBV28 and TRBJ2-5; tentatively, D is TRBD2 (7 bases). The CDR3 contains 13 residues. The germline V and J ends were trimmed by 6 bases and 4 bases, with 12 bases remaining between them. Per the germline V gene, CDR1 is MDHEN and CDR2 is SYDVKM. The CDR3 DNA follows: TGTGCCAGCAGGGAAGGGGGGGGAGAGACCCAGTACTTC. This codes for CASREGGGETQYF.

V gene TRBV6-1 combines with J gene TRBJ2-3; 7 bases match TRBD1. The trim removed 1 base at V and 4 bases at J, leaving 2 bases unmatched. Germline CDR1 and CDR2: MNHNS and SASEGT. The CDR3 extends over 14 amino acids. The CDR3 DNA reads TGTGCCAGCAGTGAAGGGACAGGCCCAGATACGCAGTATTTT. Translated: CASSEGTGPDTQYF.

The V and J genes are TRBV11-2 and TRBJ2-1; possibly TRBD2 for D (6 bases). The CDR3 runs 16 residues. Germline CDR1 SGHAT, CDR2 FQNNGV. V lost 2 bases, J lost 3 bases, and 14 bases lay in between. CDR3 DNA sequence: TGTGCCAGCAGCTTATCTCCTAGCGCAAACTACAATGAGCAGTTCTTC. Its translation is CASSLSPSANYNEQFF.

The chain carries TRBV10-1 and TRBJ2-4; the D is unclear. Per the germline V gene, CDR1 is WNHNN and CDR2 is SYGVQD (reference sequence). The CDR3 length is 16 residues. The V end lost 5 bases, the J end lost 5 bases, and 19 bases lay between the germline ends. The chain's CDR3 is CASSYTLTGSQNIQYF. CDR3 in DNA: TGCGCCAGCAGTTACACCCTTACCGGGTCTCAAAACATTCAGTACTTC.

V and J are TRBV14 and TRBJ1-6, with a weak D call TRBD1 (6 bases). The CDR3 runs 16 residues. Trimming removed 3 bases from V and 0 bases from J, with 9 bases in between. CDR1 SGHDN and CDR2 FVKESK come from the germline V gene. The CDR3 DNA sequence: TGTGCCAGCAGCCACCAGGGGAGCTCCTATAATTCACCCCTCCACTTT. Amino acid sequence: CASSHQGSSYNSPLHF.

The gene calls are TRBV30 and TRBJ1-5; D is unresolved. Trimming cost V 2 bases and J 0 bases, with 8 bases left between them. CDR3 length: 14 residues. Per the germline V gene, CDR1 is GTSNPN and CDR2 is SVGIG (reference sequence). CDR3: CAWSTAYSNQPQHF. In DNA form, the CDR3 reads TGTGCCTGGAGTACAGCTTATAGCAATCAGCCCCAGCATTTT.

The chain uses TRBV19 and TRBJ1-2; D not resolved. This CDR3 contains 12 residues. The germline V gene has CDR1 LNHDA and CDR2 SQIVND (reference sequence). With 8 bases removed from V and 4 bases from J, the gap between germline ends came to 11 bases. This CDR3 reads CASRGSGYGYTF. CDR3 nucleotide sequence: TGTGCCAGTCGAGGTTCGGGCTATGGCTACACCTTC.

The gene calls are TRBV14 and TRBJ2-5, with D possibly matching TRBD2 (5 bases). CDR3 length equals 14 residues. Germline assignment: CDR1 SGHDN and CDR2 FVKESK. V lost 0 bases and J 5 bases, leaving 10 bases between the germline ends. In nucleotides, the CDR3 is TGTGCCAGCAGCCAAGAATGGTCGGGGGAGACCCAGTACTTC. The encoded protein is CASSQEWSGETQYF.

The rearrangement uses TRBV27 and TRBJ1-5; D gene uncertain. CDR3 length: 12 residues. Germline V CDR1 and CDR2: MNHEY, SMNVEV (reference sequence). Trimming pared 6 bases from V and 6 bases from J, leaving 9 bases between. The CDR3 here is CASSRFGQPQHF. CDR3 DNA sequence: TGTGCCAGCAGCCGCTTCGGTCAGCCCCAGCATTTT.

The chain carries TRBV4-1 and TRBJ2-5, with no clear D. V shed 1 base and J shed 1 base, with 10 bases lying between them. The CDR3 has 15 amino acids. Germline V gene data show CDR1 as MGHRA and CDR2 as YSYEKL. The CDR3 DNA reads TGCGCCAGCAGCCAAGTCGGTACCCTCCAAGAGACCCAGTACTTC. Encoded protein: CASSQVGTLQETQYF.

V usage is TRBV5-4 and J usage is TRBJ1-2, with TRBD1 matching 7 bases. The CDR3 runs to 18 residues. Germline CDR1 is SGHNT and CDR2 is YYREEE (reference sequence). The V and J ends lost 0 bases and 1 base, in that order; junction bases with no gene match: 12. The CDR3 is CASSLGQGWSTGNYGYTF. DNA of the CDR3: TGTGCCAGCAGCTTGGGACAGGGATGGTCTACGGGTAACTATGGCTACACCTTC.